Sequencing of this T cell receptor (beta chain) was carried out in a study of CD8+ T cells in alopecia areata. Concerning this clone itself: Its antigen is not identified.

Stated treatment: oral pan-JAK inhibitor, 5-10 mg twice daily. Sampling of alopecia areata patients yielded lesional scalp punch biopsies as well as peripheral blood. cDNA serving as the sequencing template came from extracted, reverse transcribed RNA. Profiling relied on immunoSEQ multiplex PCR, and the TCRdb table lists in-frame clones only, not all of them. The data show about 150,000 clones, 45% to 60% seen once. The CDR3 spans 15 residues. Germline V CDR1 and CDR2: SGHAT, FQNNGV. V lost 1 base to trimming and J lost 0 bases, with 9 bases between them. Study observations and caveats: Scalp sequencing also captures normal skin's resident alphabeta T cells. Given one nonresponder, whether baseline CD8+ expansion relates to response remains uncertain.

The source was CD8+ T cells sorted from blood, collected at week 4, from a patient treated with tofacitinib. This clonotype originated in a human donor with alopecia areata. V is TRBV11-2 and J is TRBJ2-5, with D possibly being TRBD2 (6 bases). CDR3 loop: CASSLAGDYQETQYF. The CDR3 DNA sequence: TGTGCCAGCAGCTTAGCCGGGGACTACCAAGAGACCCAGTACTTC.